One and the same sample provided the 21 T cell receptor beta chains below, sequenced in a study of blood T cell repertoires in COVID-19. Here immunoSEQ multiplex PCR was the method, and the copy in TCRdb shows in-frame clones only, minus some. The sample holds 55,000 to 60,000 clones, about 70% seen once. Source material: peripheral blood. The receptors derive from a man between 45 and 60 years old with active or convalescent COVID-19.

This rearrangement joins TRBV3-1 (or the pseudogene TRBV3-2) to TRBJ1-1; 8 bases are shared with TRBD1. Germline V gene lookup returns CDR1 LGHDT and CDR2 YNNKEL (reference sequence). Germline trimming cut 4 bases from V and 11 bases from J; bases unmatched to any gene: 9. The CDR3 contains 13 residues. CDR3 coding DNA: TGTGCCAGCAGCCCACGACAGGGGATCTGGGCTTTCTTT. This gives the protein CASSPRQGIWAFF.

The table lists this clone with a count of one. The J gene is TRBJ2-3, the V gene TRBV5-1, with 9 bases lining up with TRBD1. Germline values: CDR1 SGHRS, CDR2 YFSETQ. Trimming took 6 bases from V and 3 from J; bases not matched to a gene: 8. CDR3 size: 15 residues. CDR3 DNA sequence: TGCGCCAGCACGAGGGGGACAGGGCGTACAGATACGCAGTATTTT. The encoded protein is CASTRGTGRTDTQYF. Drawing the rest from reference TRBV5-1 and TRBJ2-3, the complete variable domain is KAGVTQTPRYLIKTRGQQVTLSCSPISGHRSVSWYQQTPGQGLQFLFEYFSETQRNKGNFPGRFSGRQFSNSRSEMNVSTLELGDSALYLCASTRGTGRTDTQYFGPGTRLTVL.

The chain uses TRBV7-3 and TRBJ2-5; the D gene is possibly TRBD1 (5 bases). Trimming removed 8 bases from V and 0 bases from J, with 10 bases in between. Germline CDR1 and CDR2: SGHTA and FQGTGA. The CDR3 is 13 residues long. For the CDR3, the DNA is TGTGCCAGCGCAAGGGGCCACCAAGAGACCCAGTACTTC. This translates into CASARGHQETQYF. The full variable domain, rest sourced from reference TRBV7-3 and TRBJ2-5, is GAGVSQTPSNKVTEKGKYVELRCDPISGHTALYWYRQSLGQGPEFLIYFQGTGAADDSGLPNDRFFAVRPEGSVSTLKIQRTERGDSAVYLCASARGHQETQYFGPGTRLLVL.

The CDR3 DNA is TGTGCCAGCAGCTTAGAGGAGAGTAGCTCCTACGAGCAGTACTTC. This sequence encodes CASSLEESSSYEQYF. V gene TRBV7-9 combines with J gene TRBJ2-7; D call uncertain. Between the trimmed V and J ends, which lost 1 base and 0 bases, there was a span of 10 bases. Germline CDR1 is SEHNR and CDR2 is FQNEAQ (reference sequence). This CDR3 region has 15 residues.

This clone has only one observation. V and J are TRBV11-2 and TRBJ1-5; D remains unclear. Per the germline V gene, CDR1 is SGHAT and CDR2 is FQNNGV. V gave up 0 bases and J gave up 0 bases, with 9 bases separating them. The length of the CDR3 is 16 residues. The CDR3 DNA is TGTGCCAGCAGCTTAGATCTCTCAGGTAGCAATCAGCCCCAGCATTTT. This translates into CASSLDLSGSNQPQHF.

The CDR3, as DNA: TGTGCCAGCAGTTTCACAGGGGGAAGCAATCAGCCCCAGCATTTT. It encodes CASSFTGGSNQPQHF. The V and J genes are TRBV6-2 or TRBV6-3 and TRBJ1-5; 8 bases fit TRBD1. With V trimmed by 4 bases and J by 1 base, 3 bases remained unmatched. CDR1 is MNHEY, CDR2 SVGEGT, per germline. The CDR3 length is 15 residues.

The V gene is TRBV11-2, the J gene TRBJ2-7; 12 nucleotides line up with TRBD1. CDR3 length equals 14 residues. V dropped 5 bases and J dropped 5; count of bases not matched to a gene: 4. Germline V gene data show CDR1 as SGHAT and CDR2 as FQNNGV. CDR3 region: CASSRDRGLHEQYF. The CDR3 DNA reads TGTGCCAGCAGCCGGGACAGGGGGCTTCACGAGCAGTACTTC.

The genes are TRBV9 and TRBJ1-2; 7 bases match TRBD1. The CDR3 runs to 13 residues. The germline V gene encodes CDR1 SGDLS and CDR2 YYNGEE. V lost 2 bases and J lost 3; bases outside the gene matches: 1. The CDR3: CASSVGQHYGYTF. CDR3 sequence (DNA): TGTGCCAGCAGCGTGGGACAGCACTATGGCTACACCTTC.

The rearrangement joins TRBV5-1 to TRBJ2-7; TRBD2 matches 9 bases. The CDR3 consists of 17 residues. Looked up from germline, CDR1 is SGHRS and CDR2 is YFSETQ. Trimming removed 2 bases from V and 3 bases from J; junction bases left unmatched: 12. The CDR3, as DNA: TGCGCCAGCAGCTTATATTCCGGGCTAGCGGGAAACTACGAGCAGTACTTC. It codes for CASSLYSGLAGNYEQYF.

The chain has TRBV7-8 and TRBJ2-7; D might be TRBD1 (6 bases). The CDR3 contains 15 residues. Trimming pared 5 bases from V and 4 bases from J, leaving 18 bases between. In germline, CDR1 is SGHVS, CDR2 FQNEAQ. In nucleotides, the CDR3 is TGTGCCAGCAGCGCCCGTATGGGGGCGTATTACGAGCAGTACTTC. Encoded protein: CASSARMGAYYEQYF.

The genes are TRBV13 and TRBJ1-1, with 7 nucleotides matching TRBD1. With 5 bases clipped from V and 0 bases from J, the junction kept 3 bases outside the gene matches. The CDR3 covers 14 residues. Germline CDR1 is PRHDT and CDR2 is FYEKMQ (reference sequence). The DNA for the CDR3 is TGTGCCAGCAGCGAACAGGGGCTGAACACTGAAGCTTTCTTT. Protein: CASSEQGLNTEAFF.

The V and J genes are TRBV7-3 and TRBJ2-6; no definite D call. Trimming pared 5 bases from V and 2 bases from J, leaving 16 bases between. The CDR3 length is 17 residues. Germline V gene data show CDR1 as SGHTA and CDR2 as FQGTGA. CDR3 coding DNA: TGTGCCAGCAGCCCCTCATACCTAGGAGCTGGGGCCAACGTCCTGACTTTC. Translation gives CASSPSYLGAGANVLTF.

This clone was counted between two and nine times. The chain has TRBV2 and TRBJ2-1; 7 bases align to TRBD2. The CDR3 covers 12 residues. The V gene's germline CDR1 is SNHLY and CDR2 FYNNEI. The V and J ends lost 3 bases and 8 bases, in that order; junction bases with no gene match: 1. The CDR3 nucleotides read TGTGCCAGCAGTGACGGGGGGTATGAGCAGTTCTTC. Translated: CASSDGGYEQFF.

J is TRBJ1-1 and V is TRBV5-1; 7 bases align to TRBD1. J gave up 3 bases and V 2 bases, and 4 bases lay outside the gene matches. The CDR3 has 14 amino acids. Germline V gives CDR1 SGHRS, CDR2 YFSETQ. CDR3 sequence (DNA): TGCGCCAGCAGCTTAACGGGACAGTACACTGAAGCTTTCTTT. Protein sequence: CASSLTGQYTEAFF.

The gene calls are TRBV12-5 and TRBJ2-5; the D gene is possibly TRBD1 (5 bases). Germline V gene sequence: CDR1 LGHNT, CDR2 FRNRAP. Trimming removed 2 bases from V and 5 bases from J, with 12 bases in between. This CDR3 spans 14 amino acids. The CDR3: CASGLQGGAETQYF. CDR3 sequence (DNA): TGTGCTAGTGGTTTGCAGGGTGGAGCGGAGACCCAGTACTTC.

As concerns this clone: One junction end disagrees with the germline gene, perhaps due to a read error. The chain employs TRBV6-5 and TRBJ2-7, with 7 positions matching TRBD2. CDR3 length: 10 amino acids. Germline values: CDR1 MNHEY, CDR2 SVGAGI. The CDR3 protein is CAAGAYEQYF. The CDR3 coding sequence is TGCGCCGCGGGGGCCTACGAGCAGTACTTC.

This clone has more than one count but fewer than ten. The J gene is TRBJ1-6, the V gene TRBV5-8; D is unclear. There are 15 residues in the CDR3. Trimming shortened V by 4 bases and J by 3 bases, and 11 bases separated the two germline ends. CDR1 and CDR2 from the germline V gene are SGHTS and YDEGEE. The CDR3: CASSRSENYNSPLHF. The CDR3 DNA is TGTGCCAGCAGCCGCAGTGAAAACTATAATTCACCCCTCCACTTT.

The chain carries TRBV5-1 and TRBJ1-1, with a possible D match to TRBD1 (5 bases). The V end lost 4 bases, the J end lost 3 bases, and 10 bases lay between the germline ends. CDR1 and CDR2 from the germline V gene are SGHRS and YFSETQ. The CDR3 consists of 13 residues. CDR3 nucleotide sequence: TGCGCCAGCAGCGCAGGGTTTGACACTGAAGCTTTCTTT. Protein: CASSAGFDTEAFF.

The chain has TRBV4-1 and TRBJ1-6; TRBD1 matches at 9 bases. V lost 1 base and J lost 10; bases outside the gene matches: 11. From germline, CDR1 is MGHRA and CDR2 YSYEKL. The CDR3 has 17 amino acids. DNA of the CDR3: TGCGCCAGCAGCCAAGGAGGGGGTGGGACAGGGCTCTCACCCCTCCACTTT. The encoded protein is CASSQGGGGTGLSPLHF.

This clone appeared a few times. The CDR3 region has the DNA TGCGCCAGCAGCTTGGGAGGGGGATACACTGAAGCTTTCTTT. Translating gives CASSLGGGYTEAFF. The V gene is TRBV5-1, the J gene TRBJ1-1; the D gene is possibly TRBD1 (6 bases). The V end lost 0 bases, the J end lost 3 bases, and 9 bases lay between the germline ends. Germline V gene data show CDR1 as SGHRS and CDR2 as YFSETQ. The CDR3 spans 14 residues.

This clone showed up many times. V gene TRBV12-3 or TRBV12-4 combines with J gene TRBJ2-5; no clear D gene. This CDR3 has 12 residues. The DNA of the CDR3 is TGTGCGAGCCAAGCGTTATCGGAGACCCAGTACTTC. Translating gives CASQALSETQYF.